The entry below gives a single TCR beta chain sequence along with its context. These data originate in a study of blood T cell repertoires in COVID-19. Across the study: The United States, Italy and Spain were the sources of the acute and convalescent COVID-19 samples. PBMCs, B-cell-depleted T cells, or T cells provided the cDNA or gDNA that made up the material.

In the study's own analysis: Scientists estimated how many nucleated cells there were by amplifying reference gene primers. Clones were read by immunoSEQ multiplex PCR, and TCRdb kept only the in-frame ones, dropping some. V and J calls and clone size are those listed in that table; D and trimming were worked out from the DNA. Of a few hundred thousand clones listed, around 86% are singletons. The sequenced sample was peripheral blood. This sequence was found in a man aged 55 to 70 with acute or convalescent COVID-19.

The CDR3 bases are TGTGCCAGTAGTATGGCGGAGGCTGAAGCTTTCTTT. This gives the protein CASSMAEAEAFF. This chain uses TRBV19 with TRBJ1-1; no reliable D call. This CDR3 has 12 amino acids. Germline CDR1 reads LNHDA; CDR2 reads SQIVND (reference sequence). V was pared by 3 bases and J by 6 bases, with 8 bases between.